This TCR beta chain came from a study of T cell clones after liver transplantation. Study-level background: A pre-transplant mixed lymphocyte reaction with TCRbeta sequencing defined graft-donor-reactive clones followed in post-transplant blood. As an antigen-independent comparator, third-party-reactive TCRbeta sequences came from pre-transplant mixed lymphocyte reactions. Study-wide findings and caveats: Rather than being deleted, graft donor-reactive T cells may have moved into the graft.

Germline V gene sequence: CDR1 SGHDT, CDR2 YYEEEE. Between the trimmed V and J ends, which lost 2 bases and 1 base, there was a span of 13 bases. The CDR3 is made up of 15 amino acids. Some clones are missing from TCRdb's copy, which holds only in-frame ones; the method was immunoSEQ multiplex PCR. The sample yields tens of thousands of clones, 80% seen once. Concerning this clone: The antigen is unknown.

The sequences come from CD4+ T cells from blood, collected 12 months after liver transplant. The origin of this receptor is a human patient who received a liver transplant. These T cells may partly come from the graft donor. This chain uses TRBV5-6 with TRBJ2-7; a possible D gene is TRBD2 (6 bases). The CDR3 reads CASSFFGSRSYEQYF. CDR3 nucleotides: TGTGCCAGCAGCTTTTTCGGGAGTAGGTCCTACGAGCAGTACTTC. Drawing the rest from reference TRBV5-6 and TRBJ2-7, the complete variable domain is DAGVTQSPTHLIKTRGQQVTLRCSPKSGHDTVSWYQQALGQGPQFIFQYYEEEERQRGNFPDRFSGHQFPNYSSELNVNALLLGDSALYLCASSFFGSRSYEQYFGPGTRLTVT.